The 10 T cell receptor beta chains given below trace back to one sample, sequenced in a study of beta chain features in type 1 diabetes. Study results and caveats: The study found moderately but significantly shorter TCRB CDR3s in all four CD4+ subsets of Type 1 diabetes patients.

These receptors' antigens are unknown. TCRB transcripts that were expressed got sequenced, as all of the isolated RNA had been reverse transcribed. Only in-frame clones appear in the TCRdb table, and some are missing; sequencing was by immunoSEQ multiplex PCR. The sample yields some 160,000 clones, around 9.7% seen once. The source material was central memory CD4+ T cells from blood. These receptors were obtained from a woman aged 25-40 years with type 1 diabetes.

The V gene is TRBV18, the J gene TRBJ2-1, with D tentatively TRBD1 (6 bases). Trimming took 4 bases from V and 8 from J, leaving 12 bases between them. CDR1 KGHSH and CDR2 LQKENI come from the germline V gene. This CDR3 region has 13 residues. CDR3 in DNA: TGTGCCAGCTCACGAACACAGGGATATGAGCAGTTCTTC. Its protein is CASSRTQGYEQFF. Supplemented by reference TRBV18 and TRBJ2-1, the full variable domain reads NAGVMQNPRHLVRRRGQEARLRCSPMKGHSHVYWYRQLPEEGLKFMVYLQKENIIDESGMPKERFSAEFPKEGPSILRIQQVVRGDSAAYFCASSRTQGYEQFFGPGTRLTVL.

The chain carries TRBV27 and TRBJ2-2; 12 nucleotides line up with TRBD2. The J segment lost 7 bases and the V segment lost 5 bases, leaving 5 bases of the junction unmatched. The CDR3 contains 15 residues. Germline V gives CDR1 MNHEY, CDR2 SMNVEV (reference sequence). Written as DNA, the CDR3 is TGTGCCAGCAGTAGACTAGCGGGAGATGTCGGGGAGCTGTTTTTT. This codes for CASSRLAGDVGELFF.

V gene TRBV5-1 combines with J gene TRBJ1-1, with D tentatively TRBD1 (5 bases). CDR3 size: 14 residues. The V gene's germline CDR1 is SGHRS and CDR2 YFSETQ. V was trimmed by 1 base and J by 4 bases, leaving 11 bases between them. The CDR3 reads CASSLLAGGTEAFF. CDR3 nucleotide sequence: TGCGCCAGCAGCTTGCTTGCGGGGGGCACTGAAGCTTTCTTT. The entire variable domain, with the rest obtained from reference TRBV5-1 and TRBJ1-1, is as follows: KAGVTQTPRYLIKTRGQQVTLSCSPISGHRSVSWYQQTPGQGLQFLFEYFSETQRNKGNFPGRFSGRQFSNSRSEMNVSTLELGDSALYLCASSLLAGGTEAFFGQGTRLTVV.

This clone has only a few counts. J is TRBJ2-3 and V is TRBV7-9, with TRBD1 identical over 8 bases. V trimming: 10 bases; J trimming: 0 bases; junction bases outside the gene matches: 9. The CDR3 sequence is 15 residues long. In germline, CDR1 is SEHNR, CDR2 FQNEAQ (reference sequence). DNA for the CDR3: TGTGCCACCGATAGACGGACAGGGAGCACAGATACGCAGTATTTT. It codes for CATDRRTGSTDTQYF.

This clone was seen more than once but under ten times. The chain carries TRBV2 and TRBJ2-3, with 8 bases lining up with TRBD1. With 2 bases clipped from V and 5 bases from J, the junction kept 3 bases outside the gene matches. The CDR3 totals 14 residues. The germline V gene has CDR1 SNHLY and CDR2 FYNNEI. DNA of the CDR3: TGTGCCAGCAGTGAATTGACAGGGGAAGATACGCAGTATTTT. This sequence encodes CASSELTGEDTQYF.

This chain connects TRBV5-6 to TRBJ1-2; D is unclear. V lost 5 bases to trimming and J lost 4 bases, with 15 bases between them. The CDR3 consists of 14 residues. Germline CDR1 and CDR2: SGHDT and YYEEEE. Here the CDR3 DNA reads TGTGCCAGCAGACCGACCGGTGAGGGCTATGGCTACACCTTC. It codes for CASRPTGEGYGYTF.

J is TRBJ2-2 and V is TRBV7-9; 7 nucleotides agree with TRBD1. This CDR3 spans 15 amino acids. V shed 5 bases, J shed 2 bases, and the junction held 5 bases outside the gene matches. Germline CDR1 is SEHNR and CDR2 is FQNEAQ (reference sequence). The CDR3, as DNA: TGTGCCAGCAGCCGGGACAGAATTAACACCGGGGAGCTGTTTTTT. As protein: CASSRDRINTGELFF.

This clone was recorded a few times. The chain has TRBV29-1 and TRBJ1-2; maybe TRBD1 (5 bases). The V end lost 7 bases, the J end lost 3 bases, and 15 bases lay between the germline ends. Germline CDR1 is SQVTM and CDR2 is ANQGSEA. This CDR3 is 13 amino acids long. The CDR3 sequence: CSAQGREYYGYTF. CDR3 in DNA: TGCAGCGCTCAGGGCAGGGAATACTATGGCTACACCTTC.

This clone appeared a few times. The rearrangement uses TRBV5-4 and TRBJ1-1; 7 nucleotides line up with TRBD1. V was pared by 3 bases and J by 4 bases, with 9 bases of the junction left unmatched. Germline V gene sequence: CDR1 SGHNT, CDR2 YYREEE (reference sequence). This CDR3 region has 15 residues. CDR3 bases: TGTGCCAGCAGCTCCTTAAAGACAGGGAGCACTGAAGCTTTCTTT. As protein: CASSSLKTGSTEAFF. The whole variable domain, remainder taken from reference TRBV5-4 and TRBJ1-1, is ETGVTQSPTHLIKTRGQQVTLRCSSQSGHNTVSWYQQALGQGPQFIFQYYREEENGRGNFPPRFSGLQFPNYSSELNVNALELDDSALYLCASSSLKTGSTEAFFGQGTRLTVV.

This clone came up a few times. The chain uses TRBV7-9 and TRBJ2-7; TRBD1 agrees at 7 bases. The V and J ends lost 2 bases and 0 bases, in that order; junction bases with no gene match: 4. This CDR3 comprises 15 residues. Germline values: CDR1 SEHNR, CDR2 FQNEAQ (reference sequence). In DNA, the CDR3 is TGTGCCAGCAGCTTATCATCAGGGGGCTCCTACGAGCAGTACTTC. It is translated as CASSLSSGGSYEQYF.